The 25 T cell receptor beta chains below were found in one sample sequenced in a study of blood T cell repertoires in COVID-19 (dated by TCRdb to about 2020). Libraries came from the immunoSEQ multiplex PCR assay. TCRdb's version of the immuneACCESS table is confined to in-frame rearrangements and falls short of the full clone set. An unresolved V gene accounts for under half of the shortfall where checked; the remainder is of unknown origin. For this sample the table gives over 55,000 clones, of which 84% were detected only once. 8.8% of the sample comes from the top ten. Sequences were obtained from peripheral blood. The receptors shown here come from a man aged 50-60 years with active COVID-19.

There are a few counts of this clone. Here the CDR3 reads CASDSGSGNTIYF. DNA of the CDR3: TGTGCCAGCGACTCGGGCTCTGGAAACACCATATATTTT. This rearrangement joins TRBV9 to TRBJ1-3; D call uncertain. The CDR3 loop spans 13 amino acids. The V gene's germline CDR1 is SGDLS and CDR2 YYNGEE. V gave up 7 bases and J gave up 0 bases, with 8 bases separating them.

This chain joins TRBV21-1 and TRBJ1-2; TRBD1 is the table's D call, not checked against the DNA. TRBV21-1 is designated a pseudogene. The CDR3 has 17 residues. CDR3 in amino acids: CASSTSRDRGQGYGYTF. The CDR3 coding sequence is TGTGCCAGCAGCACCTCACGGGACAGGGGGCAGGGCTATGGCTACACCTTC.

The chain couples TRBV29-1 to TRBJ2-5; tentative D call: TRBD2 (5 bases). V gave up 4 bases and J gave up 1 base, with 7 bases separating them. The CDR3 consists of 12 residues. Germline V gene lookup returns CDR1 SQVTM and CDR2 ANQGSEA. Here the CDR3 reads CSVGGPQETQYF. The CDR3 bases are TGCAGCGTTGGAGGGCCCCAAGAGACCCAGTACTTC.

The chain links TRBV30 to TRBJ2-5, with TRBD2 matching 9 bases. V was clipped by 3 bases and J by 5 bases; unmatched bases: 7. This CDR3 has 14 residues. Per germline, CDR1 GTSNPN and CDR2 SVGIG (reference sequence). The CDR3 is CAWRGGGAGETQYF. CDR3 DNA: TGTGCCTGGAGAGGCGGGGGGGCAGGGGAGACCCAGTACTTC. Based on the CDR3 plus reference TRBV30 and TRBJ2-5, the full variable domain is SQTIHQWPATLVQPVGSPLSLECTVEGTSNPNLYWYRQAAGRGLQLLFYSVGIGQISSEVPQNLSASRPQDRQFILSSKKLLLSDSGFYLCAWRGGGAGETQYFGPGTRLLVL.

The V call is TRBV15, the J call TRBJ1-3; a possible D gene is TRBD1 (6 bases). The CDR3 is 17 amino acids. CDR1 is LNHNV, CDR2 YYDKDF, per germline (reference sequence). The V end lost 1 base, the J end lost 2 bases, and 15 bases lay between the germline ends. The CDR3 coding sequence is TGTGCCACCAGCAGAGGAGGAATTACAGGGACTGGAAACACCATATATTTT. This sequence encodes CATSRGGITGTGNTIYF.

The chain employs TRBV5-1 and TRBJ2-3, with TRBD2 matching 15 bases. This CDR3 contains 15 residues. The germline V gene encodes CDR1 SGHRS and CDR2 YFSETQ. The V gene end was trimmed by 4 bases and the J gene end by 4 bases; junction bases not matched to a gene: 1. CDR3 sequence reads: CASSGTSGRPDTQYF. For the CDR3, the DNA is TGCGCCAGCAGCGGGACTAGCGGGAGGCCAGATACGCAGTATTTT. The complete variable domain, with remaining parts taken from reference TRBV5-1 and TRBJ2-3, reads KAGVTQTPRYLIKTRGQQVTLSCSPISGHRSVSWYQQTPGQGLQFLFEYFSETQRNKGNFPGRFSGRQFSNSRSEMNVSTLELGDSALYLCASSGTSGRPDTQYFGPGTRLTVL.

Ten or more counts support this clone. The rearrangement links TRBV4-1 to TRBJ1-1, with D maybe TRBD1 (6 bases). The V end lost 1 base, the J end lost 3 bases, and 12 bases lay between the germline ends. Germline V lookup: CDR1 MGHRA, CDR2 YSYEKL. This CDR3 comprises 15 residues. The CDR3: CASSQAGVLDTEAFF. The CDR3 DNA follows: TGCGCCAGCAGCCAAGCAGGGGTTTTGGACACTGAAGCTTTCTTT.

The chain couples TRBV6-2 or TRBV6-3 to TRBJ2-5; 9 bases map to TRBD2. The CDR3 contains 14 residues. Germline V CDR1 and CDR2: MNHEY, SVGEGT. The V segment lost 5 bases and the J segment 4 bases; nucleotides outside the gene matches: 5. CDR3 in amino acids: CASSPLAGVETQYF. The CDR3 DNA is TGTGCCAGCAGTCCCTTAGCGGGGGTAGAGACCCAGTACTTC.

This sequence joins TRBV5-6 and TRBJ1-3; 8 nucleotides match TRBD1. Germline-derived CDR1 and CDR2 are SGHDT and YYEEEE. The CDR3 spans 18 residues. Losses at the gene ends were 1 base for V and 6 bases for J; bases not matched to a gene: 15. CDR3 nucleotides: TGTGCCAGCAGCTTGTGGACAGGGACTCCGCAGGGGTCAAACACCATATATTTT. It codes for CASSLWTGTPQGSNTIYF.

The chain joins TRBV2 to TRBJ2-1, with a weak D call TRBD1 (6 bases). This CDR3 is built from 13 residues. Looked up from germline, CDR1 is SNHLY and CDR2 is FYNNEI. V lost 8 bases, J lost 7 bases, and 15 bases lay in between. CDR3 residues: CASLPGVGNEQFF. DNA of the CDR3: TGTGCCAGCCTGCCAGGGGTGGGTAATGAGCAGTTCTTC.

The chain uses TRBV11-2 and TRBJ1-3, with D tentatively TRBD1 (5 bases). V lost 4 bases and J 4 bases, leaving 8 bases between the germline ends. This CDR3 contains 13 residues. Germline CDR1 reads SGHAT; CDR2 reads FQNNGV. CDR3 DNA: TGTGCCAGCAGCTCCCAGGGAGGAAACACCATATATTTT. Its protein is CASSSQGGNTIYF.

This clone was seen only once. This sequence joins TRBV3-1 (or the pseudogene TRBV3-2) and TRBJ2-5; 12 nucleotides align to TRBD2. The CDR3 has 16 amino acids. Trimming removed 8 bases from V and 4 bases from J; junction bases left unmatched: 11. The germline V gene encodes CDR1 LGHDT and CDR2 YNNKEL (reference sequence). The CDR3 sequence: CASQRLETSGRETQYF. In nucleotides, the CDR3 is TGTGCCAGCCAACGTCTTGAGACTAGCGGGAGAGAGACCCAGTACTTC.

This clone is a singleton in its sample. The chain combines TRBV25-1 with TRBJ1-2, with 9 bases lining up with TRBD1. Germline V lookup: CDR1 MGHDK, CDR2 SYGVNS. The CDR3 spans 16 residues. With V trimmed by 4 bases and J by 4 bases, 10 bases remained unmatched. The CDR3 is CASSGGDREFVYGYTF. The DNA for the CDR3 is TGTGCCAGCAGTGGGGGGGACAGGGAGTTTGTCTATGGCTACACCTTC.

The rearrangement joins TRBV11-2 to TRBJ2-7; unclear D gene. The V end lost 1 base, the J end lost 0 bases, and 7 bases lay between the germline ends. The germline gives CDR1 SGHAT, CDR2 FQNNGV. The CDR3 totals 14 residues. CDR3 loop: CASSLGAHSYEQYF. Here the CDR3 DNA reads TGTGCCAGCAGCTTAGGGGCACACTCCTACGAGCAGTACTTC.

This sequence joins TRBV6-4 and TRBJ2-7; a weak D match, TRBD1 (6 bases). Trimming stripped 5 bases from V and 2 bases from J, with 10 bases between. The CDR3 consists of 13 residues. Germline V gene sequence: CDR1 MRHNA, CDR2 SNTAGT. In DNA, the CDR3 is TGTGCCAGCAGTCAGGGGAGAACCTACGAGCAGTACTTC. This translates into CASSQGRTYEQYF.

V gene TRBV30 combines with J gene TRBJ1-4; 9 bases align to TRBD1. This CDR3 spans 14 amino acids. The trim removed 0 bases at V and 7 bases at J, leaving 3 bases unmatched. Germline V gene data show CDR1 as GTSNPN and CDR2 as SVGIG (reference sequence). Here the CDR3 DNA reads TGTGCCTGGAGTGTCGGGACAGGGAGTGAAAAACTGTTTTTT. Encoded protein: CAWSVGTGSEKLFF.

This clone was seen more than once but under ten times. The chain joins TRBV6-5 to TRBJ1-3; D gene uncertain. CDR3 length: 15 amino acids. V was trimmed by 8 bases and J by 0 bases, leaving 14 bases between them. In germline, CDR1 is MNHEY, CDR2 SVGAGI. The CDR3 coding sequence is TGTGCCAGCTCCGAGGCGCCTTCCTCTGGAAACACCATATATTTT. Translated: CASSEAPSSGNTIYF.

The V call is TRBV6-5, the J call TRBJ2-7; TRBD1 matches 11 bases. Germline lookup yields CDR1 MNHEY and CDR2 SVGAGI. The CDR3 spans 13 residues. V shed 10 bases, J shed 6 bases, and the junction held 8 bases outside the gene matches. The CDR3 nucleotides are TGTGCCACCCCAGGGGGGACAGGGGGCGAGCAGTACTTC. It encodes CATPGGTGGEQYF.

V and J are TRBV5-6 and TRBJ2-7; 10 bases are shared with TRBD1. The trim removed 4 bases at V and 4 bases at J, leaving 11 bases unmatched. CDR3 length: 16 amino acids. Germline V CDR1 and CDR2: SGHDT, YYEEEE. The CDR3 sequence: CASSGSGTGDSYEQYF. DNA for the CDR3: TGTGCCAGCAGCGGATCCGGGACAGGGGATTCTTACGAGCAGTACTTC.

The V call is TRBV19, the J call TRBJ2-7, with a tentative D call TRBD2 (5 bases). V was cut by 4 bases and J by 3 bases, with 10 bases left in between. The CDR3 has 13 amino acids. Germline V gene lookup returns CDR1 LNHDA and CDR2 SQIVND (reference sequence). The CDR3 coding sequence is TGTGCCAGTAGTAGGACGGGGTTCTACGAGCAGTACTTC. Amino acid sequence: CASSRTGFYEQYF.

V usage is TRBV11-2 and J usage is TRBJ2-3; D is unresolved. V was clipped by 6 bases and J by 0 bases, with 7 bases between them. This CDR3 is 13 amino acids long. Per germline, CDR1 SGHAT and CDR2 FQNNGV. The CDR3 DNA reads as TGTGCCAGCAGTCCGGTCAGCACAGATACGCAGTATTTT. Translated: CASSPVSTDTQYF. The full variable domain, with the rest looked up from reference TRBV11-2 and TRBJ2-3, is EAGVAQSPRYKIIEKRQSVAFWCNPISGHATLYWYQQILGQGPKLLIQFQNNGVVDDSQLPKDRFSAERLKGVDSTLKIQPAKLEDSAVYLCASSPVSTDTQYFGPGTRLTVL.

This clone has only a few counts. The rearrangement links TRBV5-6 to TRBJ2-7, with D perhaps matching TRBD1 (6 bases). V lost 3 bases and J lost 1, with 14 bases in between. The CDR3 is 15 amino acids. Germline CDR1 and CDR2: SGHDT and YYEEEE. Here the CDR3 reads CASSSTNRVSYEQYF. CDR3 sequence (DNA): TGTGCCAGCAGCTCAACGAACAGGGTTTCCTACGAGCAGTACTTC.

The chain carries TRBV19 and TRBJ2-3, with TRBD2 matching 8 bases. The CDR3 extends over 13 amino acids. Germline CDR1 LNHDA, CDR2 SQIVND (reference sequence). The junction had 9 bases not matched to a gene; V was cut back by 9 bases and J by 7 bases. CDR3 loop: CARSGGLPHTQYF. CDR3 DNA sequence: TGTGCCAGGAGCGGGGGTCTCCCCCATACGCAGTATTTT.

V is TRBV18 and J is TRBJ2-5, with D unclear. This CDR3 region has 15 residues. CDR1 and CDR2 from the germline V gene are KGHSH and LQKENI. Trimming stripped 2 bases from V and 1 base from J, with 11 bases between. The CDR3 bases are TGTGCCAGCTCACCAAGTTACCGAGCCCAAGAGACCCAGTACTTC. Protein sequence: CASSPSYRAQETQYF.

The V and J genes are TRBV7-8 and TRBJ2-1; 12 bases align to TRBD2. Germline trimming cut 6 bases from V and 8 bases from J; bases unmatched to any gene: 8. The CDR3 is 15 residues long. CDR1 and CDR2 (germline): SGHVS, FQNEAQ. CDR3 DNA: TGTGCCAGCAGGGAACTAGCGGGAGGTTTCGATGAGCAGTTCTTC. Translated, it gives CASRELAGGFDEQFF. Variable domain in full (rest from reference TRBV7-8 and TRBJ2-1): GAGVSQSPRYKVAKRGQDVALRCDPISGHVSLFWYQQALGQGPEFLTYFQNEAQLDKSGLPSDRFFAERPEGSVSTLKIQRTQQEDSAVYLCASRELAGGFDEQFFGPGTRLTVL.